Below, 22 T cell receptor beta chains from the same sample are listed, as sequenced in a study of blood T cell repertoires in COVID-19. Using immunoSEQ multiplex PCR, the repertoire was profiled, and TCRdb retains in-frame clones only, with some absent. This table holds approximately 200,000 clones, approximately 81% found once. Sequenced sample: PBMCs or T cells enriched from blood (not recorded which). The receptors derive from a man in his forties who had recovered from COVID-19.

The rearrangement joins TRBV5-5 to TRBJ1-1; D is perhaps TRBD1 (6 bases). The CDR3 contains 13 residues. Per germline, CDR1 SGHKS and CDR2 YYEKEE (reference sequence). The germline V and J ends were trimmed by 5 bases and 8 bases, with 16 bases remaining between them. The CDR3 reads CASRQGTSPEAFF. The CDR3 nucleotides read TGTGCCAGCAGACAAGGGACATCACCCGAAGCTTTCTTT.

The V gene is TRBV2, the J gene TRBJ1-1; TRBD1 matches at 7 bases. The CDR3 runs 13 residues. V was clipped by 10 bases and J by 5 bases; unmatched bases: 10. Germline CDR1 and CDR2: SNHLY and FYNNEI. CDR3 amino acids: CATQDRAGTEAFF. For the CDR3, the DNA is TGTGCCACCCAAGACAGGGCGGGAACTGAAGCTTTCTTT.

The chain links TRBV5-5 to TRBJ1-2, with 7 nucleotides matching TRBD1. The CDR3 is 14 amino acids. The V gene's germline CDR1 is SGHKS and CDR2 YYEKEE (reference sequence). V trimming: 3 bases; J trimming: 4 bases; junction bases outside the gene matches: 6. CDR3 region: CASSSHRGGYGYTF. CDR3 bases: TGTGCCAGCAGCTCCCACAGGGGCGGCTATGGCTACACCTTC.

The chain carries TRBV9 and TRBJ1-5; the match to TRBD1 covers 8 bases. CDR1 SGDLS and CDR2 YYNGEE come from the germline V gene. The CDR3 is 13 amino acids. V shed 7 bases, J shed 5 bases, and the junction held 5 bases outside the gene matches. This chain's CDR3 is CASGQGMDQPQHF. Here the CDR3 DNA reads TGTGCCAGCGGACAGGGAATGGATCAGCCCCAGCATTTT. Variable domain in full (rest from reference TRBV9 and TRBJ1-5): DSGVTQTPKHLITATGQRVTLRCSPRSGDLSVYWYQQSLDQGLQFLIQYYNGEERAKGNILERFSAQQFPDLHSELNLSSLELGDSALYFCASGQGMDQPQHFGDGTRLSIL.

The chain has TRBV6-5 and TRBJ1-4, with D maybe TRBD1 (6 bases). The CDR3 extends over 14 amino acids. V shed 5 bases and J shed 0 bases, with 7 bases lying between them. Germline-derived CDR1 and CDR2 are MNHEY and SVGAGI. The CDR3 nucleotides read TGTGCCAGCAGTCGGGACACAACTAATGAAAAACTGTTTTTT. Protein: CASSRDTTNEKLFF.

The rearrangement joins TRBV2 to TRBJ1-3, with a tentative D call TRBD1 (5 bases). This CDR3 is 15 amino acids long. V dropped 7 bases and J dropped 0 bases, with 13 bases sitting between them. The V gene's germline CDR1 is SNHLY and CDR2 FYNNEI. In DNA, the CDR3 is TGTGCCAGCACAGAACAGGCTCCCTCTGGAAACACCATATATTTT. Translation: CASTEQAPSGNTIYF.

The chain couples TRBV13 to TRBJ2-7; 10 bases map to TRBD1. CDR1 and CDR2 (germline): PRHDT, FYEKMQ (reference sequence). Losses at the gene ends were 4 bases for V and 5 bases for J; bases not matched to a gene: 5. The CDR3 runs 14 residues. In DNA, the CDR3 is TGTGCCAGCAGCTCCGGGACAGGGGACCACGAGCAGTACTTC. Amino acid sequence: CASSSGTGDHEQYF.

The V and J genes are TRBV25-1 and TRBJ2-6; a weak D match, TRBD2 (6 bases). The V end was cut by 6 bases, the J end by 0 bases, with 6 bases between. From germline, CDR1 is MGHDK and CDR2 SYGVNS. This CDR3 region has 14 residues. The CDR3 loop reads CASRGGSGANVLTF. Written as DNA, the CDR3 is TGTGCCAGCAGGGGGGGCTCTGGGGCCAACGTCCTGACTTTC.

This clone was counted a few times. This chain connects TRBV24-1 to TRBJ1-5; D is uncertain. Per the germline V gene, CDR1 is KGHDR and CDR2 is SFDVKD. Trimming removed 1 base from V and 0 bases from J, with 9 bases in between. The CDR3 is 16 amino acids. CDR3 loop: CATSDFSQYSNQPQHF. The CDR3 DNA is TGTGCCACCAGTGATTTTTCACAGTATAGCAATCAGCCCCAGCATTTT.

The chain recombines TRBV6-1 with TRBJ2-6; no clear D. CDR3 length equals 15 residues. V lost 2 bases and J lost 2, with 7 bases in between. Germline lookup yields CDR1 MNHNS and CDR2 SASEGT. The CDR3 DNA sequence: TGTGCCAGCAGTGAATTTTCCACTGGGGCCAACGTCCTGACTTTC. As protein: CASSEFSTGANVLTF.

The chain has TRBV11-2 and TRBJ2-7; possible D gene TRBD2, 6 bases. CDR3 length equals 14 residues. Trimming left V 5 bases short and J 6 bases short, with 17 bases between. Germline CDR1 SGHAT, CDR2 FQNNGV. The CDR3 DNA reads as TGTGCCAGCAGCCCCGGGACTGGCCGGGGCGAGCAGTACTTC. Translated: CASSPGTGRGEQYF. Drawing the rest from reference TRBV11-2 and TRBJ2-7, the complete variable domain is EAGVAQSPRYKIIEKRQSVAFWCNPISGHATLYWYQQILGQGPKLLIQFQNNGVVDDSQLPKDRFSAERLKGVDSTLKIQPAKLEDSAVYLCASSPGTGRGEQYFGPGTRLTVT.

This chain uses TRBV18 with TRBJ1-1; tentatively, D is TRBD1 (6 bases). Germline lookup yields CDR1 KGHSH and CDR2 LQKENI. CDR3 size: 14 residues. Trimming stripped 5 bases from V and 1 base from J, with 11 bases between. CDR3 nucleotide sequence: TGTGCCAGCTCATCCGGACAGAGGAACACTGAAGCTTTCTTT. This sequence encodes CASSSGQRNTEAFF.

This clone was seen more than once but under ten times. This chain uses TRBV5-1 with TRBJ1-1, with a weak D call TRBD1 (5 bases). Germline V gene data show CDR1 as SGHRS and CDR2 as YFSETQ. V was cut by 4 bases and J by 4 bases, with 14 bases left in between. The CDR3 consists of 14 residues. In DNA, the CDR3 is TGCGCCAGCAGCCCGGGGGGTGATGGCACTGAAGCTTTCTTT. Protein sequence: CASSPGGDGTEAFF.

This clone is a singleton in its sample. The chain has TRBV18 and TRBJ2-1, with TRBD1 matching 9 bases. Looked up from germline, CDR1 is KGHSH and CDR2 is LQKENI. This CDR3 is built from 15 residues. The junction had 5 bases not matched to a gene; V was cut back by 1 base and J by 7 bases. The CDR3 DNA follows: TGTGCCAGCTCACCACAAACAGGGGGCGGGAATGAGCAGTTCTTC. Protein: CASSPQTGGGNEQFF.

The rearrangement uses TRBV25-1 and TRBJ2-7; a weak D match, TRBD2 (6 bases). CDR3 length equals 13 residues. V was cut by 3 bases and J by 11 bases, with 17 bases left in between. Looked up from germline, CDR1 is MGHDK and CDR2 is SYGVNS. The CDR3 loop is CASSETDSGIKYF. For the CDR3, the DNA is TGTGCCAGCAGTGAGACGGATAGCGGTATTAAGTACTTC.

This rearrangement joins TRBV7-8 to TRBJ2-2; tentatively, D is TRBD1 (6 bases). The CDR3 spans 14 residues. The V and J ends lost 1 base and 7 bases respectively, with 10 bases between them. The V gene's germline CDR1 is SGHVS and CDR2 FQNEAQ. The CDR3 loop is CASSLGGGSGELFF. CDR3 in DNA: TGTGCCAGCAGCTTAGGAGGGGGAAGCGGGGAGCTGTTTTTT.

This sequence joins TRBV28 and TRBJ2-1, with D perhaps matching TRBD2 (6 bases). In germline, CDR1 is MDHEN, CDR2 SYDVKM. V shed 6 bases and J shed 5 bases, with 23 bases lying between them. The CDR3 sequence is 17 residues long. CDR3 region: CASSTPSGSLAHNEQFF. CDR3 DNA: TGTGCCAGCAGCACCCCTTCGGGTAGTCTAGCGCACAATGAGCAGTTCTTC.

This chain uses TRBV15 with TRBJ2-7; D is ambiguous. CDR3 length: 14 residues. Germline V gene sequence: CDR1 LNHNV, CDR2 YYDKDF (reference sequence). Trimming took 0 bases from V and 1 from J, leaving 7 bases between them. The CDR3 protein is CATSREGNSYEQYF. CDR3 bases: TGTGCCACCAGCAGAGAGGGCAATTCCTACGAGCAGTACTTC. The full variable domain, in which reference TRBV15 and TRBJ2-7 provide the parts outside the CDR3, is DAMVIQNPRYQVTQFGKPVTLSCSQTLNHNVMYWYQQKSSQAPKLLFHYYDKDFNNEADTPDNFQSRRPNTSFCFLDIRSPGLGDTAMYLCATSREGNSYEQYFGPGTRLTVT.

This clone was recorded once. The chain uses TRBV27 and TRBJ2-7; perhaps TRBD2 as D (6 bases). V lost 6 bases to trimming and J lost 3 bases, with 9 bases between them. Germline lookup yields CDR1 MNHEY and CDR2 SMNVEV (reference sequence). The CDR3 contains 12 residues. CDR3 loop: CASSPGVYEQYF. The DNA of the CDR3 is TGTGCCAGCAGCCCGGGGGTCTACGAGCAGTACTTC.

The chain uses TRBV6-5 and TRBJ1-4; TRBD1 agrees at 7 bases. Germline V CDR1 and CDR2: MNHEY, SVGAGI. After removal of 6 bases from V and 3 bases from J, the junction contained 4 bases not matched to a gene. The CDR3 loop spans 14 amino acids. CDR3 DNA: TGTGCCAGCAGCTCCGGGACAGCTAATGAAAAACTGTTTTTT. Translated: CASSSGTANEKLFF.

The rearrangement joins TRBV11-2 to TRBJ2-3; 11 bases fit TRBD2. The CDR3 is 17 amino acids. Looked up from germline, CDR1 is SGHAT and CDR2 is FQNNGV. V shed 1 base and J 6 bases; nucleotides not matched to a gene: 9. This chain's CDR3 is CASSLVPGLAVRDTQYF. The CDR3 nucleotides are TGTGCCAGCAGCTTAGTCCCGGGACTAGCGGTTAGGGATACGCAGTATTTT.

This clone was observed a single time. In DNA form, the CDR3 reads TGTGCCAGCAGCCCACAGGGGAGAGAAACTGAAGCTTTCTTT. It specifies CASSPQGRETEAFF. The genes are TRBV9 and TRBJ1-1; 7 bases match TRBD1. This CDR3 is built from 14 residues. In germline, CDR1 is SGDLS, CDR2 YYNGEE. V lost 4 bases and J lost 5; bases outside the gene matches: 8.